The text below deals with one T cell receptor beta chain. This specimen belongs to a study of blood T cell repertoires in COVID-19. On the study more broadly: Both acute and convalescent COVID-19 samples were obtained from the United States, Italy and Spain. Sources were T cells, B-cell-depleted T cells, or PBMCs; the material itself was cDNA or gDNA.

Clones were sequenced by immunoSEQ multiplex PCR, and TCRdb holds only the in-frame ones, with some missing. The sample consists of 150,000 to 200,000 clones, about four fifths of them appearing once. Seattle participants joined during active infection and were tracked over time. The sequenced sample consisted of peripheral blood. This sequence originates from a woman aged 80 or older with COVID-19, enrolled during active disease.

CDR3 sequence: CAISEVTSGQSYEQYF. CDR3 DNA sequence: TGTGCCATCAGTGAGGTCACTAGCGGACAGTCCTACGAGCAGTACTTC. This chain connects TRBV10-3 to TRBJ2-7, with 8 bases that match TRBD2. V lost 2 bases, J lost 1 base, and 7 bases stayed unmatched. This CDR3 comprises 16 residues. Germline CDR1 ENHRY, CDR2 SYGVKD.